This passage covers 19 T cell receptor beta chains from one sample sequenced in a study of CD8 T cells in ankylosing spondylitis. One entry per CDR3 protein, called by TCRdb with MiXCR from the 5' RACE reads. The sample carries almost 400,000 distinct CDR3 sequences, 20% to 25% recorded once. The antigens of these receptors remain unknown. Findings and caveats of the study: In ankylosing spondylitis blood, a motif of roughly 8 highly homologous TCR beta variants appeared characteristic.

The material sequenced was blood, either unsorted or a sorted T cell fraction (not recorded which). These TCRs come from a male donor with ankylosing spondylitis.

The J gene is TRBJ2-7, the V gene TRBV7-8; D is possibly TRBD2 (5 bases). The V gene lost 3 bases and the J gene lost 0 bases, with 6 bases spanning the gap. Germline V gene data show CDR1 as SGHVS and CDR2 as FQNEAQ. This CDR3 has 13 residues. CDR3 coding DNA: TGTGCCAGCAGCTTCGAGGGCTCCTACGAGCAGTACTTC. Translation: CASSFEGSYEQYF.

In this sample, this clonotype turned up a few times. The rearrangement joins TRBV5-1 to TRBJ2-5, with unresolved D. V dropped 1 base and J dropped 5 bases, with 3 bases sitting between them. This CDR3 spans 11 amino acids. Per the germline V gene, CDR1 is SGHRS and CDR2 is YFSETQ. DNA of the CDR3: TGCGCCAGCAGCTTGCACGAGACCCAGTACTTC. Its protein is CASSLHETQYF.

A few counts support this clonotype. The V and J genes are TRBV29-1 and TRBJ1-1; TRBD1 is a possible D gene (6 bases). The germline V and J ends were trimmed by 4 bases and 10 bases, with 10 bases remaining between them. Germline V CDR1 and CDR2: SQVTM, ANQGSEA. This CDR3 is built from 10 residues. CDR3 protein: CSVVSGAAFF. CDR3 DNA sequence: TGCAGCGTTGTTTCAGGGGCAGCTTTCTTT.

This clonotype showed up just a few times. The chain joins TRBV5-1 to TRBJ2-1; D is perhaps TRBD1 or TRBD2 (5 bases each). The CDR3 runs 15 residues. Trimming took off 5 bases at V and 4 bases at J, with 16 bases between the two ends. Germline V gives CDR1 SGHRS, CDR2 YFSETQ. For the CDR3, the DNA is TGCGCCAGCAGGATCCGGGACGGAGGTTACAATGAGCAGTTCTTC. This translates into CASRIRDGGYNEQFF.

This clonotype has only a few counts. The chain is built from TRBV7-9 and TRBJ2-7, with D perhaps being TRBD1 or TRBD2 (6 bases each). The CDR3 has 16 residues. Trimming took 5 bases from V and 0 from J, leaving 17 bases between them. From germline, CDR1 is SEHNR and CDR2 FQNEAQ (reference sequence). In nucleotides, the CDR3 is TGTGCCAGCAGCGCCAGGCTAGGGGGGAGCTCCTACGAGCAGTACTTC. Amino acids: CASSARLGGSSYEQYF.

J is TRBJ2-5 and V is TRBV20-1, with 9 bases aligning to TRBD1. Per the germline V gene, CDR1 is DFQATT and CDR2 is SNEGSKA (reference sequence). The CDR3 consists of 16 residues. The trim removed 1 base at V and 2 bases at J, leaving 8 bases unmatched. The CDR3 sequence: CSARVGEGTGQETQYF. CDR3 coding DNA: TGCAGTGCTAGAGTGGGAGAGGGGACAGGGCAAGAGACCCAGTACTTC.

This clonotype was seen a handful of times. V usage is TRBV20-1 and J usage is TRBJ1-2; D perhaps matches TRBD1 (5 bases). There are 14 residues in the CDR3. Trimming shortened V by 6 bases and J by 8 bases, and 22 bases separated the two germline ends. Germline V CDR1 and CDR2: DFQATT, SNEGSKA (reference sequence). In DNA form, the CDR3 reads TGCAGTGCCATAGAGGCACGGGGCACAGGAGGCTACACCTTC. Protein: CSAIEARGTGGYTF.

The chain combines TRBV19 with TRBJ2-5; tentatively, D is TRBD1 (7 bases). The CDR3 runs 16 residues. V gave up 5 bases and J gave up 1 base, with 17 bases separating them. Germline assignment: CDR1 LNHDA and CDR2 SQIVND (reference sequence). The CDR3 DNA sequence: TGTGCCAGTAGTGTGCAGGGGGGCACCCCCCAAGAGACCCAGTACTTC. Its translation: CASSVQGGTPQETQYF. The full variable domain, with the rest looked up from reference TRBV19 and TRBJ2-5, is DGGITQSPKYLFRKEGQNVTLSCEQNLNHDAMYWYRQDPGQGLRLIYYSQIVNDFQKGDIAEGYSVSREKKESFPLTVTSAQKNPTAFYLCASSVQGGTPQETQYFGPGTRLLVL.

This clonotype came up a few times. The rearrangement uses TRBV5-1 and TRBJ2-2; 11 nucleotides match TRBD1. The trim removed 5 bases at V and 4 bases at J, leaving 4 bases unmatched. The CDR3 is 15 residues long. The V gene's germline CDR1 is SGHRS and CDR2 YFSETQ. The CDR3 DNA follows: TGCGCCAGCAGATCCGGGACAGGGGGCACCGGGGAGCTGTTTTTT. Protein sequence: CASRSGTGGTGELFF.

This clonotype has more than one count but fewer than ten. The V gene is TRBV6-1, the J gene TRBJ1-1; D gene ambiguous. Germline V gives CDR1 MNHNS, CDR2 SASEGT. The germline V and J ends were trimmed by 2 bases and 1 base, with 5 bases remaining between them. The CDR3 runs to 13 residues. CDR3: CASSEIRNTEAFF. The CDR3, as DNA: TGTGCCAGCAGTGAAATCAGGAACACTGAAGCTTTCTTT.

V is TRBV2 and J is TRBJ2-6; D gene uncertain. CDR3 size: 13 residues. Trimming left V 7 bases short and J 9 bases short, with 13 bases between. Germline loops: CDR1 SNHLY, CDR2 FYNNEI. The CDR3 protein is CASIPDGYNVLTF. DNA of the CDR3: TGTGCCAGCATTCCTGACGGATACAACGTCCTGACTTTC.

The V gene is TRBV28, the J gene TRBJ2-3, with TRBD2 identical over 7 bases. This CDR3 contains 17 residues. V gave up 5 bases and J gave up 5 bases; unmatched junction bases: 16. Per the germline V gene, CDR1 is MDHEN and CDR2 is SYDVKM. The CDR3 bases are TGTGCCAGCAGTCCTTCCGTCGGTAGCGGGTTAGGAGATACGCAGTATTTT. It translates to CASSPSVGSGLGDTQYF.

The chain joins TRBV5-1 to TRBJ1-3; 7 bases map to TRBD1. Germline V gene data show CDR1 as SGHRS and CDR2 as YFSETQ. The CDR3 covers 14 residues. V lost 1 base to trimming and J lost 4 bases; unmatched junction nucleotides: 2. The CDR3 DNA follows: TGCGCCAGCAGCTTGAAGGACAGGGGAAACACCATATATTTT. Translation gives CASSLKDRGNTIYF.

The CDR3 protein is CASSHPRQAGGPEGEQFF. For the CDR3, the DNA is TGTGCCAGCAGCCATCCTCGGCAGGCGGGAGGGCCGGAAGGTGAGCAGTTCTTC. The chain employs TRBV3-1 and TRBJ2-1; TRBD2 matches at 9 bases. From germline, CDR1 is LGHDT and CDR2 YNNKEL (reference sequence). This CDR3 is 18 amino acids long. V was pared by 3 bases and J by 9 bases, with 18 bases of the junction left unmatched.

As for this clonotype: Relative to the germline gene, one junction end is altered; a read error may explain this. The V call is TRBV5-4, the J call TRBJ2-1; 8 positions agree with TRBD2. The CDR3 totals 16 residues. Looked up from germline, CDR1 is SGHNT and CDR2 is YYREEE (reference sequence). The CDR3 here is CASSLDPAGAYNEQFF. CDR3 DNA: TGTGCAAGCAGCTTGGACCCAGCGGGAGCCTACAATGAGCAGTTCTTC.

CDR3: CATSAGQDVQPQHF. The CDR3, as DNA: TGTGCCACCAGTGCGGGACAGGATGTCCAGCCCCAGCATTTT. This chain uses TRBV24-1 with TRBJ1-5, with TRBD1 matching 8 bases. The germline V gene has CDR1 KGHDR and CDR2 SFDVKD. The CDR3 loop spans 14 amino acids. The trim removed 5 bases at V and 7 bases at J, leaving 6 bases unmatched.

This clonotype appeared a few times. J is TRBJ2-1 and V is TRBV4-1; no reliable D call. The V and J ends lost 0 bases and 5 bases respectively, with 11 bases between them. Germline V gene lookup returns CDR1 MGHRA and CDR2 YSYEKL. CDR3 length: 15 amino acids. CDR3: CASSQDSAVNNEQFF. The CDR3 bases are TGCGCCAGCAGCCAAGACTCCGCCGTCAACAATGAGCAGTTCTTC.

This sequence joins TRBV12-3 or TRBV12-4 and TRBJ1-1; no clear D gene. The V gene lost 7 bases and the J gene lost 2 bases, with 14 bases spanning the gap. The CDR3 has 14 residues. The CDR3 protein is CASNAGVLNTEAFF. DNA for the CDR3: TGTGCCAGCAACGCGGGAGTCCTCAACACTGAAGCTTTCTTT.

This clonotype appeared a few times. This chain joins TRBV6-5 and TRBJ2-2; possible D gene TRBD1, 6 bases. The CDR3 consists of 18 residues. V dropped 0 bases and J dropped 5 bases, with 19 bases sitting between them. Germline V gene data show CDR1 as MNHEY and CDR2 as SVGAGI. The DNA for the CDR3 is TGTGCCAGCAGTTACTCGAGTGGGGGCCAGGGTAGGACCGGGGAGCTGTTTTTT. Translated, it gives CASSYSSGGQGRTGELFF.